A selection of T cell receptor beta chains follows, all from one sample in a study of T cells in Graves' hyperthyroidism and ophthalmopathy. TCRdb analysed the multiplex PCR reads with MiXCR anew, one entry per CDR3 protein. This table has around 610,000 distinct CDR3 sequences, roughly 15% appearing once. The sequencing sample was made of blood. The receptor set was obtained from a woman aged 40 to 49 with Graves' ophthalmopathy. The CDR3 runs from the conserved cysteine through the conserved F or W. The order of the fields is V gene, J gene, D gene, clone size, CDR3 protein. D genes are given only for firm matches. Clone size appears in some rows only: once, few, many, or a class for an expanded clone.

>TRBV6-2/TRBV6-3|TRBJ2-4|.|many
CASTKGGVEAKNIQYF
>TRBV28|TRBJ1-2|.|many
CATLRGVGANYGYTF
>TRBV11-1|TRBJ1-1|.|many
CASSSTGLPGWPEAFF
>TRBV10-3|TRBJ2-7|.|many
CAISENSKAYEQYF
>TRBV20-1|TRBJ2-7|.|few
CSAGRFSGQFAGQYF
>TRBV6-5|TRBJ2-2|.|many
CASCSQGTGGELFF
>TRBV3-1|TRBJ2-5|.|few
CASSQEVNQETQYF
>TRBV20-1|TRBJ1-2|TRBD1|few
CSARNPLRRQGFDGYTF
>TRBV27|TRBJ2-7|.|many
CASSLVQGPYEQYF
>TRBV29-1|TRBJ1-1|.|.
CSVLPGNTEAFF
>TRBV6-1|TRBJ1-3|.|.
CASSPYSSGNTIYF
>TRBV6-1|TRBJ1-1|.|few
CASSPSSGSEAFF
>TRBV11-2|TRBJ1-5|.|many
CASSRDDQPQHF
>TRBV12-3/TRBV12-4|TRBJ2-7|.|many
CASSSMVGAGYEQYF
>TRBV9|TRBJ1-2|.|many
CASSVVGGSYGYTF
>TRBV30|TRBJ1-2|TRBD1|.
CAWSEQGANYGYTF
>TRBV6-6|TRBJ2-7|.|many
CASSTMTDEQYF
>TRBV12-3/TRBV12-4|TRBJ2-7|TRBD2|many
CASSSGLAGVNYEQYF
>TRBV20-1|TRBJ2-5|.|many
CSARTFAETQYF
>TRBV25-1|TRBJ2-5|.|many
CASSEYGAGQETQYF
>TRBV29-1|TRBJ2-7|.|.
CSVENDSYEQYF
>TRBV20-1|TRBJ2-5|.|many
CSARADTQETQYF
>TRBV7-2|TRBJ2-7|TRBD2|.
CASSPRTGGIEQYF
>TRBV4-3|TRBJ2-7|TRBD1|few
CASSLGARGQGAREQYF
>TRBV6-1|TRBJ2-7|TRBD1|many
CASDTGAAYEQYF
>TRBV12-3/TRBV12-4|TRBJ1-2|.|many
CASTGDPIYGYTF
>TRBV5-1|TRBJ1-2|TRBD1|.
CASSFAVGDRSNYGYTF
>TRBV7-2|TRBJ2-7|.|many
CASSLTRGAVYEQYF
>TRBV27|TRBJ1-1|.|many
CASSADRSPLTEAFF
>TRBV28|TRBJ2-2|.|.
CASRVTNTGELFF
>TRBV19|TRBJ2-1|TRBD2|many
CASSIDLASGAYNEQFF
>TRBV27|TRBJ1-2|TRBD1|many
CASSQGQGFNYGYTF
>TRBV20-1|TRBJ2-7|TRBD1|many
CSARGTGGVYEQYF
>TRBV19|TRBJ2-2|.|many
CASSISGSGTGELFF
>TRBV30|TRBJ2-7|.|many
CASSDPLREQYF
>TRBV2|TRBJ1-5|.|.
CASSDSRVQQPQHF
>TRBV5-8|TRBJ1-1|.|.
CASSYRSGGNTEAFF
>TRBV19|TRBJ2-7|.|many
CASSIIGLGEQYF
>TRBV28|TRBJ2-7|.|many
CASRSERGVSSYEQYF
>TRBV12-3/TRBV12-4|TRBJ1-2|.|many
CASSHIRGGGYYGYTF
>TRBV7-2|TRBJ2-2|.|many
CASSRRSSAGTGELFF
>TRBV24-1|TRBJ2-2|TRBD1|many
CATIRPRWKTGPLNTGELFF
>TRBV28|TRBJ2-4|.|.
CASSAGYAKNIQYF
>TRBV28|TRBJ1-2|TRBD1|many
CASQGGENHGYTF